This passage covers 10 T cell receptor beta chains from one sample sequenced in a study of blood T cells in healthy people across ages. Combining a sample-barcoded 5' primer with a J-beta primer mix, a second PCR ran for about 7 to 11 cycles. TCRdb processed the 5' RACE reads anew with MiXCR; each CDR3 protein has one entry. The sample consists of approximately 810,000 distinct CDR3 sequences, 29% of them appearing once. The sample comprised blood. The origin of the receptors is a woman of 80 years or more in good health.

This clonotype appeared many times. The CDR3 sequence is CASTSGGLTQETQYF. In DNA, the CDR3 is TGTGCCAGCACTAGCGGGGGCCTAACCCAAGAGACCCAGTACTTC. V is TRBV7-9 and J is TRBJ2-5, with 10 positions matching TRBD2. V lost 7 bases, J lost 1 base, and 6 bases stayed unmatched. The CDR3 extends over 15 amino acids. The germline V gene encodes CDR1 SEHNR and CDR2 FQNEAQ (reference sequence).

Many counts were recorded for this clonotype. This chain links TRBV7-2 with TRBJ1-2; a possible D gene is TRBD1 (5 bases). The CDR3 covers 16 residues. The V end was cut by 2 bases, the J end by 7 bases, with 20 bases between. CDR1 SGHTA and CDR2 FQGNSA come from the germline V gene. The CDR3 reads CASSLNSGRALTGYTF. The CDR3 DNA follows: TGTGCCAGCAGCTTAAATTCGGGCAGGGCCCTCACTGGCTACACCTTC.

This clonotype was detected only a few times. J is TRBJ2-3 and V is TRBV7-9; a possible D gene is TRBD2 (6 bases). Germline-derived CDR1 and CDR2 are SEHNR and FQNEAQ (reference sequence). V gave up 0 bases and J gave up 0 bases, with 13 bases separating them. This CDR3 is 17 amino acids long. The CDR3 DNA reads TGTGCCAGCAGCTTAGCGGGAGCGGGTCCCAGCACAGATACGCAGTATTTT. It encodes CASSLAGAGPSTDTQYF.

This clonotype was observed at least ten times. The V call is TRBV4-3, the J call TRBJ2-1; 9 positions match TRBD1. V trimming: 1 base; J trimming: 7 bases; junction bases outside the gene matches: 2. This CDR3 is 14 amino acids long. Germline V lookup: CDR1 LGHNA, CDR2 YSLEER. DNA of the CDR3: TGCGCCAGCAGCCAAGGGGACAGGGATAATGAGCAGTTCTTC. Translated: CASSQGDRDNEQFF.

The chain carries TRBV5-1 and TRBJ1-5, with D maybe TRBD1 (5 bases). Germline V lookup: CDR1 SGHRS, CDR2 YFSETQ. Trimming left V 0 bases short and J 3 bases short, with 10 bases between. This CDR3 has 15 residues. The CDR3 DNA reads as TGCGCCAGCAGCTTGGAGGGGTTGGACAATCAGCCCCAGCATTTT. Protein product: CASSLEGLDNQPQHF.

With respect to this clonotype: At one end the junction does not follow the germline gene, possibly because of a read error. The chain recombines TRBV7-2 with TRBJ2-1, with 10 positions matching TRBD2. This CDR3 spans 15 amino acids. Germline V lookup: CDR1 SGHTA, CDR2 FQGNSA. CDR3 sequence: CASSLVAGGGETQFF. The CDR3 region has the DNA TGTGCTAGCAGCTTAGTAGCGGGGGGCGGGGAGACCCAGTTCTTC.

About this clonotype: Given a much more abundant clone one base away, this may be a read error. This chain joins TRBV18 and TRBJ2-3; D tentatively fits TRBD1 or TRBD2 (5 bases each). Germline values: CDR1 KGHSH, CDR2 LQKENI. V lost 4 bases to trimming and J lost 5 bases, with 22 bases between them. This CDR3 spans 17 amino acids. CDR3 in DNA: TGTGCCAGCTCACACCCGACCGGGACCCTTAAAATAGATACGCAGTATTTT. Protein product: CASSHPTGTLKIDTQYF.

For this clonotype: The CDR3 does not close with the conserved phenylalanine or tryptophan, likely indicating a read error. This chain uses TRBV20-1 with TRBJ2-3; 7 bases align to TRBD2. Per the germline V gene, CDR1 is DFQATT and CDR2 is SNEGSKA (reference sequence). Trimming took 3 bases from V and 8 from J; bases not matched to a gene: 14. The CDR3 is 15 residues long. CDR3 amino acids: CSARGGTSPLVTQYC. CDR3 nucleotide sequence: TGCAGTGCTAGGGGGGGGACTTCTCCGCTCGTTACGCAGTATTGT.

This clonotype was found many times. This rearrangement joins TRBV11-2 to TRBJ2-7, with D possibly being TRBD2 (5 bases). V was clipped by 5 bases and J by 6 bases, with 14 bases between them. The CDR3 runs 13 residues. Germline V gives CDR1 SGHAT, CDR2 FQNNGV. CDR3 DNA: TGTGCCAGCAGCCCCGTGAGGGCCGGCGAGCAGTACTTC. Its translation is CASSPVRAGEQYF.

This clonotype was seen at least ten times. The chain is built from TRBV20-1 and TRBJ1-6, with a weak D call TRBD1 (5 bases). The CDR3 runs 15 residues. V was clipped by 5 bases and J by 7 bases, with 18 bases between them. Germline CDR1 reads DFQATT; CDR2 reads SNEGSKA (reference sequence). DNA of the CDR3: TGCAGTGCTGGGGGTCGGGTAGAGCTGAATTCACCCCTCCACTTT. Encoded protein: CSAGGRVELNSPLHF.